The 5 T cell receptor beta chains listed next were all sequenced from one sample in a study of T cell responses to AZD1222 COVID-19 vaccine. Assay: immunoSEQ multiplex PCR; the TCRdb copy retains only in-frame clones and omits some. The table lists some 190,000 clones, about nine tenths of them singletons. The sample here was peripheral blood, taken 28 days after the second AZD1222 dose. Receptors originate from an adult who received the AZD1222 COVID-19 vaccine.

This clone is a singleton in its sample. This rearrangement joins TRBV11-2 to TRBJ2-1, with D tentatively TRBD2 (6 bases). Trimming took off 3 bases at V and 7 bases at J, with 16 bases between the two ends. From germline, CDR1 is SGHAT and CDR2 FQNNGV. The CDR3 sequence is 15 residues long. The CDR3 region is CASSFSRLERNEQFF. The CDR3, as DNA: TGTGCCAGCAGCTTTAGCAGACTAGAAAGAAATGAGCAGTTCTTC.

V is TRBV11-1 and J is TRBJ2-2; possibly TRBD2 for D (7 bases). V lost 4 bases and J 2 bases, leaving 14 bases between the germline ends. CDR1 and CDR2 from the germline V gene are SGHAT and FQDESV (reference sequence). The CDR3 sequence is 16 residues long. CDR3 coding DNA: TGTGCCAGCAGCTCGGGAGGACAGAGAAACACCGGGGAGCTGTTTTTT. Translation: CASSSGGQRNTGELFF.

J is TRBJ1-1 and V is TRBV19; 10 bases match TRBD1. The CDR3 contains 14 residues. V shed 5 bases, J shed 11 bases, and the junction held 11 bases outside the gene matches. The germline V gene encodes CDR1 LNHDA and CDR2 SQIVND (reference sequence). The DNA of the CDR3 is TGTGCCAGTAGTCGGGACAGGGGCGCCCCGGGGGCTTTCTTT. This gives the protein CASSRDRGAPGAFF.

This rearrangement joins TRBV5-1 to TRBJ2-2; 8 bases fit TRBD1. The germline V gene encodes CDR1 SGHRS and CDR2 YFSETQ. With V trimmed by 4 bases and J by 3 bases, 5 bases remained unmatched. The length of the CDR3 is 15 residues. CDR3 sequence (DNA): TGCGCCAGCAGCCTAGGACAGGGTGACACCGGGGAGCTGTTTTTT. This gives the protein CASSLGQGDTGELFF.

Only a few counts were recorded for this clone. The chain is built from TRBV5-1 and TRBJ2-1, with unresolved D. Germline-derived CDR1 and CDR2 are SGHRS and YFSETQ. Trimming removed 0 bases at V and 9 bases at J, with 16 bases between. The CDR3 is 15 amino acids. CDR3 coding DNA: TGCGCCAGCAGCTTGGATCATAGGGTCACGGCTGAGCAGTTCTTC. This sequence encodes CASSLDHRVTAEQFF.